This entry lists 24 T cell receptor beta chains sequenced from one sample in a study of response to subunit inactivated influenza vaccine. TCRdb reanalysed the RT-PCR reads using MiXCR and keeps one entry per CDR3 protein. Found here are around 650,000 distinct CDR3 sequences, approximately 14% of them singletons; the top ten hold under 14%. This sample comprised PBMCs from blood, obtained about 12 days after vaccination. The source is a man over 45 who received an inactivated influenza vaccine.

This chain joins TRBV24-1 and TRBJ1-1; 8 bases match TRBD1. CDR1 and CDR2 (germline): KGHDR, SFDVKD. Trimming took 1 base from V and 6 from J; bases not matched to a gene: 9. The CDR3 runs to 16 residues. The CDR3 region has the DNA TGTGCCACCAGTGATTTATATCAGGGGGCGGGAGCTGAAGCTTTCTTT. It codes for CATSDLYQGAGAEAFF.

This clonotype was recorded a few times. The genes are TRBV7-9 and TRBJ2-7; possibly TRBD2 for D (5 bases). The length of the CDR3 is 14 residues. Germline assignment: CDR1 SEHNR and CDR2 FQNEAQ (reference sequence). V was trimmed by 3 bases and J by 6 bases, leaving 15 bases between them. CDR3 region: CASSLDPLAGEQYF. The CDR3 region has the DNA TGTGCCAGCAGCTTGGACCCTCTAGCAGGCGAGCAGTACTTC.

V is TRBV5-6 and J is TRBJ2-1; D possibly matches TRBD1 or TRBD2 (5 bases each). CDR3 length equals 13 residues. Germline V CDR1 and CDR2: SGHDT, YYEEEE. Trimming left V 9 bases short and J 4 bases short, with 14 bases between. The CDR3 coding sequence is TGTGCCATGAGCCTCGGGACGTACAATGAGCAGTTCTTC. It specifies CAMSLGTYNEQFF.

This clonotype has a count of ten or more. This chain connects TRBV29-1 to TRBJ2-1; TRBD1 agrees at 9 bases. V dropped 0 bases and J dropped 6; count of bases not matched to a gene: 12. The CDR3 runs to 17 residues. From germline, CDR1 is SQVTM and CDR2 ANQGSEA. The CDR3 DNA reads TGCAGCGTTGAAGAGTATATGGGACAGGGATACGGCAATGAGCAGTTCTTC. It encodes CSVEEYMGQGYGNEQFF.

V usage is TRBV5-1 and J usage is TRBJ2-5; 7 bases are a match to TRBD1. The CDR3 consists of 14 residues. Germline CDR1 and CDR2: SGHRS and YFSETQ. Trimming cost V 4 bases and J 1 base; bases outside gene matches: 4. The CDR3, as DNA: TGCGCCAGCAGCATAGGACAGGCCCAAGAGACCCAGTACTTC. Its protein product is CASSIGQAQETQYF.

The CDR3 nucleotides read TGCAGTGCTAGATCCACCGATAGCACAGATACGCAGTATTTT. Translating it yields CSARSTDSTDTQYF. The rearrangement joins TRBV20-1 to TRBJ2-3, with D uncertain. Germline V gene data show CDR1 as DFQATT and CDR2 as SNEGSKA (reference sequence). V lost 2 bases and J 0 bases, leaving 9 bases between the germline ends. The CDR3 length is 14 residues.

The CDR3 coding sequence is TGTGCCAGCAGTGGAGGACAGGGTAATGAGCAGTTCTTC. It is translated as CASSGGQGNEQFF. V gene TRBV6-2 or TRBV6-3 combines with J gene TRBJ2-1; the match to TRBD1 covers 8 bases. The germline V gene has CDR1 MNHEY and CDR2 SVGEGT. V lost 5 bases and J lost 7; bases outside the gene matches: 4. The CDR3 is made up of 13 amino acids.

This chain connects TRBV20-1 to TRBJ2-7; unclear D gene. Trimming shortened V by 4 bases and J by 10 bases, and 11 bases separated the two germline ends. The CDR3 covers 10 residues. Germline V gives CDR1 DFQATT, CDR2 SNEGSKA (reference sequence). This CDR3 reads CSAIRGIQYF. CDR3 bases: TGCAGTGCTATCAGAGGTATACAGTACTTC.

This chain joins TRBV5-1 and TRBJ2-3; TRBD1 aligns across 11 bases. The CDR3 is made up of 15 amino acids. J was trimmed by 4 bases and V by 5 bases; bases with no gene match: 6. From germline, CDR1 is SGHRS and CDR2 YFSETQ. CDR3 loop: CASRTGTGGPDTQYF. The CDR3 DNA reads TGCGCCAGCAGAACCGGGACAGGGGGACCAGATACGCAGTATTTT.

V usage is TRBV5-1 and J usage is TRBJ1-2; D remains ambiguous. The CDR3 sequence is 14 residues long. Trimming removed 5 bases at V and 4 bases at J, with 15 bases between. From germline, CDR1 is SGHRS and CDR2 YFSETQ. This CDR3 is CASRLGISTYGYTF. The CDR3 nucleotides are TGCGCCAGCAGGTTAGGGATCTCAACCTATGGCTACACCTTC.

This clonotype was found a few times. The gene calls are TRBV12-3 or TRBV12-4 and TRBJ1-2; a possible D gene is TRBD1 (6 bases). This CDR3 is built from 13 residues. Trimming removed 5 bases at V and 4 bases at J, with 11 bases between. In DNA form, the CDR3 reads TGTGCCAGCAGTGCAGGACAGTCCTATGGCTACACCTTC. Its protein is CASSAGQSYGYTF.

V gene TRBV7-6 combines with J gene TRBJ1-3; the D is unclear. The germline V gene encodes CDR1 SGHVS and CDR2 FNYEAQ. The CDR3 consists of 14 residues. V dropped 1 base and J dropped 4 bases, with 8 bases sitting between them. The CDR3 sequence is CASSLGARGNTIYF. CDR3 bases: TGTGCCAGCAGCTTAGGGGCGAGGGGAAACACCATATATTTT.

This rearrangement joins TRBV12-3 or TRBV12-4 to TRBJ1-6; no definite D call. V lost 2 bases and J 5 bases, leaving 7 bases between the germline ends. This CDR3 has 14 residues. The CDR3 DNA reads as TGTGCCAGCAGTTTAAGCAGAAATAATTCACCCCTCCACTTT. It encodes CASSLSRNNSPLHF.

The V and J genes are TRBV4-2 and TRBJ2-1; 8 bases are shared with TRBD2. The germline V gene has CDR1 LGHNA and CDR2 YNFKEQ. V lost 4 bases to trimming and J lost 9 bases; unmatched junction nucleotides: 11. This CDR3 comprises 15 residues. In nucleotides, the CDR3 is TGTGCCAGCAGCCTTAGCGGGGATGACCGGGGTGAGCAGTTCTTC. This gives the protein CASSLSGDDRGEQFF.

This clonotype appeared a few times. V usage is TRBV15 and J usage is TRBJ1-4, with 10 bases aligning to TRBD1. The ends lost 5 bases at V and 7 bases at J; junction bases unmatched: 4. Germline values: CDR1 LNHNV, CDR2 YYDKDF (reference sequence). The CDR3 covers 14 residues. This CDR3 reads CATSRQGASEKLFF. The CDR3 DNA reads TGTGCCACCAGCCGACAGGGGGCTAGTGAAAAACTGTTTTTT.

This clonotype was counted at least ten times. The rearrangement joins TRBV15 to TRBJ2-1, with D perhaps TRBD1 (5 bases). Trimming took 0 bases from V and 6 from J, leaving 12 bases between them. CDR3 length equals 15 residues. In germline, CDR1 is LNHNV, CDR2 YYDKDF (reference sequence). The DNA of the CDR3 is TGTGCCACCAGCAGAGACAGGGTGCGTTCCAATGAGCAGTTCTTC. Translating gives CATSRDRVRSNEQFF.

This clonotype has at least ten counts. The chain combines TRBV12-3 or TRBV12-4 with TRBJ1-1; the D gene is possibly TRBD1 (6 bases). This CDR3 comprises 14 residues. The V and J ends lost 5 bases and 0 bases respectively, with 10 bases between them. CDR3 DNA sequence: TGTGCCAGCAGTCCCCAGGGGCTGAACACTGAAGCTTTCTTT. Its translation is CASSPQGLNTEAFF.

This clonotype has more than one count but fewer than ten. Its ends do not fully match the called genes, so a read error is possible. This chain uses TRBV20-1 with TRBJ2-5; D is perhaps TRBD1 or TRBD2 (6 bases each). The CDR3 has 11 amino acids. Germline V gives CDR1 DFQATT, CDR2 SNEGSKA (reference sequence). CDR3 protein: CSASGGADLHF. In DNA, the CDR3 is TGCAGTGCTAGCGGGGGCGCAGACCTTCACTTC.

The CDR3 region is CATSREVAGREQYF. CDR3 DNA sequence: TGTGCCACCAGCAGAGAGGTAGCGGGGCGCGAGCAGTACTTC. The J gene is TRBJ2-7, the V gene TRBV15; 8 nucleotides match TRBD2. Trimming removed 0 bases from V and 6 bases from J; junction bases left unmatched: 4. Germline CDR1 and CDR2: LNHNV and YYDKDF (reference sequence). This CDR3 region has 14 residues. Full variable domain (remainder filled in from reference TRBV15 and TRBJ2-7): DAMVIQNPRYQVTQFGKPVTLSCSQTLNHNVMYWYQQKSSQAPKLLFHYYDKDFNNEADTPDNFQSRRPNTSFCFLDIRSPGLGDTAMYLCATSREVAGREQYFGPGTRLTVT.

This clonotype was recorded only once. J is TRBJ2-7 and V is TRBV9; D gene unclear. V lost 4 bases and J 5 bases, leaving 16 bases between the germline ends. The CDR3 length is 14 residues. CDR1 SGDLS and CDR2 YYNGEE come from the germline V gene. CDR3 bases: TGTGCCAGCAGCCTGGAGCCGATGCCTGACGAGCAGTACTTC. Amino acid sequence: CASSLEPMPDEQYF.

This chain uses TRBV20-1 with TRBJ2-7; 9 nucleotides align to TRBD2. CDR1 and CDR2 (germline): DFQATT, SNEGSKA (reference sequence). Trimming removed 5 bases from V and 6 bases from J; junction bases left unmatched: 8. CDR3 length: 13 residues. This CDR3 reads CSAAGTSSLEQYF. In nucleotides, the CDR3 is TGCAGTGCTGCCGGGACTAGCTCTCTCGAGCAGTACTTC.

V usage is TRBV29-1 and J usage is TRBJ2-3, with no clear D. CDR1 is SQVTM, CDR2 ANQGSEA, per germline. V was pared by 7 bases and J by 2 bases, with 10 bases between. The CDR3 runs to 12 residues. CDR3: CSGSADTDTQYF. The DNA for the CDR3 is TGCAGCGGTTCGGCGGACACAGATACGCAGTATTTT.

The table lists this clonotype with a few counts. This rearrangement joins TRBV5-5 to TRBJ1-2; 7 bases agree with TRBD1. This CDR3 region has 14 residues. Germline values: CDR1 SGHKS, CDR2 YYEKEE (reference sequence). V lost 4 bases and J lost 2; bases outside the gene matches: 5. For the CDR3, the DNA is TGTGCCAGCAGCAAGGGGACAGAAAACTATGGCTACACCTTC. Its translation: CASSKGTENYGYTF.

This clonotype occurred a few times. This sequence joins TRBV10-1 and TRBJ2-1, with 7 bases identical to TRBD1. The CDR3 has 11 amino acids. V shed 9 bases, J shed 9 bases, and the junction held 5 bases outside the gene matches. Looked up from germline, CDR1 is WNHNN and CDR2 is SYGVQD (reference sequence). CDR3 nucleotide sequence: TGCGCCAGGACAGGGTTTTTTGAGCAGTTCTTC. Translating it yields CARTGFFEQFF.